Listed here are 6 T cell receptor beta chains from one sample, sequenced in a study of blood T cell repertoires in COVID-19. Produced via immunoSEQ multiplex PCR; TCRdb's table is partial and in-frame only. The sample shows 250,000 or so clones, 87% of them seen only once. Sequencing was done on a sample of peripheral blood. The receptors stem from a young man with active or convalescent COVID-19.

This clone came up many times. The rearrangement joins TRBV27 to TRBJ2-1; 7 bases are a match to TRBD2. With V trimmed by 2 bases and J by 0 bases, 10 bases remained unmatched. Germline assignment: CDR1 MNHEY and CDR2 SMNVEV (reference sequence). The CDR3 runs to 18 residues. Written as DNA, the CDR3 is TGTGCCAGCAGTTTAAGTAGGGAGGGATTTTTCTCCTACAATGAGCAGTTCTTC. Residues: CASSLSREGFFSYNEQFF.

This chain uses TRBV11-2 with TRBJ2-7; weak D call: TRBD2 (5 bases). CDR1 is SGHAT and CDR2 is FQNNGV in the germline V gene. This CDR3 is built from 16 residues. V lost 0 bases to trimming and J lost 0 bases, with 12 bases between them. In DNA, the CDR3 is TGTGCCAGCAGCTTAGATTCCGGGGTCCCCTCCTACGAGCAGTACTTC. Protein: CASSLDSGVPSYEQYF.

The V call is TRBV6-5, the J call TRBJ2-7, with D tentatively TRBD2 (6 bases). The CDR3 runs 16 residues. Germline V CDR1 and CDR2: MNHEY, SVGAGI. Trimming cost V 2 bases and J 3 bases, with 17 bases left between them. This chain's CDR3 is CASSYKSQRRGYEQYF. As DNA, the CDR3 is TGTGCCAGCAGTTACAAAAGCCAGCGGCGGGGCTACGAGCAGTACTTC.

The J gene is TRBJ2-1, the V gene TRBV24-1, with TRBD1 matching over 7 bases. Germline assignment: CDR1 KGHDR and CDR2 SFDVKD. With 3 bases clipped from V and 4 bases from J, the junction kept 8 bases outside the gene matches. This CDR3 contains 16 residues. In nucleotides, the CDR3 is TGTGCCACCAGTGATGCCCCCGGGACAGATTACAATGAGCAGTTCTTC. Amino acid sequence: CATSDAPGTDYNEQFF.

J is TRBJ2-2 and V is TRBV3-1 (or the pseudogene TRBV3-2); 9 bases align to TRBD2. This CDR3 contains 16 residues. Trimming at V came to 6 bases and at J to 4 bases, leaving 9 bases not matched to a gene. Germline loops: CDR1 LGHDT, CDR2 YNNKEL (reference sequence). CDR3 nucleotides: TGTGCCAGCAGTACTAGCGGGCCTTCGCGCACCGGGGAGCTGTTTTTT. Its translation is CASSTSGPSRTGELFF.

The gene calls are TRBV6-5 and TRBJ1-6; D perhaps matches TRBD1 (5 bases). V was trimmed by 0 bases and J by 6 bases, leaving 12 bases between them. Per germline, CDR1 MNHEY and CDR2 SVGAGI. The CDR3 extends over 16 amino acids. DNA of the CDR3: TGTGCCAGCAGTTACTCGATGGTGGGGGGTAATTCACCCCTCCACTTT. Its protein is CASSYSMVGGNSPLHF.